The 4 T cell receptor beta chains below come from one sample, sequenced in a study of cytomegalovirus exposure and HLA in healthy donors. The study ran its PCR with 60 Vbeta and 13 Jbeta primers. Here immunoSEQ multiplex PCR was the method, and the copy in TCRdb shows in-frame clones only, minus some. The sample has 130,000 or so clones, approximately 87% seen once. Sequencing was carried out using PBMCs. These receptors originate from a man aged 40-49 years in good health and CMV-seronegative.

Here the CDR3 DNA reads TGTGCCAGCAGTTACTCGGTGCTAGCGGGGGGCCGCGAGCAGTACTTC. Residues: CASSYSVLAGGREQYF. The V call is TRBV6-5, the J call TRBJ2-7, with TRBD2 matching over 11 bases. The CDR3 has 16 amino acids. After removal of 0 bases from V and 6 bases from J, the junction contained 7 bases not matched to a gene. Germline values: CDR1 MNHEY, CDR2 SVGAGI.

This chain links TRBV25-1 with TRBJ2-7; 7 positions match TRBD1. After removal of 2 bases from V and 3 bases from J, the junction contained 10 bases not matched to a gene. Germline V CDR1 and CDR2: MGHDK, SYGVNS. The CDR3 covers 16 residues. CDR3 amino acids: CASSEPGSGQYYEQYF. The CDR3 DNA follows: TGTGCCAGCAGTGAACCCGGATCGGGACAGTACTACGAGCAGTACTTC.

V usage is TRBV5-1 and J usage is TRBJ2-7; 7 bases align to TRBD1. V lost 0 bases, J lost 2 bases, and 2 bases stayed unmatched. Germline V gene lookup returns CDR1 SGHRS and CDR2 YFSETQ. The CDR3 consists of 14 residues. The chain's CDR3 is CASSLEQGAYEQYF. CDR3 nucleotide sequence: TGCGCCAGCAGCTTGGAGCAGGGGGCCTACGAGCAGTACTTC.

This sequence joins TRBV4-2 and TRBJ1-4; D is unresolved. Germline V CDR1 and CDR2: LGHNA, YNFKEQ. This CDR3 region has 15 residues. V lost 1 base, J lost 6 bases, and 12 bases lay in between. CDR3 sequence (DNA): TGTGCCAGCAGCCAAGGAAGTGACCGGGATGAAAAACTGTTTTTT. It yields the protein CASSQGSDRDEKLFF.